What follows are 5 T cell receptor beta chains derived from one specimen sequenced in a study of identical twins. MiXCR, applied by TCRdb to the 5' RACE reads, yields one record per CDR3 protein. The sample lists more than 250,000 distinct CDR3 sequences, about 8.9% seen once, with 2.1% in the top ten. These data also featured in a second study, about yellow fever vaccine responses in identical twins.

Sequencing was carried out using memory (CD45RO+) T cells sorted from blood. Every receptor here comes from a young woman in good health.

This clonotype was observed many times. The chain links TRBV24-1 to TRBJ2-1; 10 nucleotides align to TRBD2. V was clipped by 4 bases and J by 5 bases; unmatched bases: 7. The CDR3 spans 16 residues. Germline V gene sequence: CDR1 KGHDR, CDR2 SFDVKD. This CDR3 is CATSDPSGSRDNEQFF. The CDR3 DNA follows: TGTGCCACCAGTGACCCTAGCGGGAGTCGGGACAATGAGCAGTTCTTC.

This clonotype was recorded at least ten times. This chain uses TRBV20-1 with TRBJ1-2; a possible D gene is TRBD1 (5 bases). Trimming took 3 bases from V and 5 from J, leaving 22 bases between them. The CDR3 extends over 16 amino acids. CDR1 is DFQATT, CDR2 SNEGSKA, per germline (reference sequence). The CDR3 coding sequence is TGCAGTGCTAGTGCTTACTCCCGGGACGGCTATTATGGCTACACCTTC. The encoded protein is CSASAYSRDGYYGYTF.

This clonotype was counted ten times or more. The rearrangement links TRBV3-1 to TRBJ2-5, with TRBD1 as a possible D gene (5 bases). V was cut by 0 bases and J by 5 bases, with 13 bases left in between. The CDR3 is made up of 15 amino acids. The germline gives CDR1 LGHDT, CDR2 YNNKEL (reference sequence). Here the CDR3 DNA reads TGTGCCAGCAGCCAAGATCGAACAGGTTTGGAGACCCAGTACTTC. Protein sequence: CASSQDRTGLETQYF.

There are a few counts of this clonotype. The genes are TRBV24-1 and TRBJ1-1; tentatively, D is TRBD1 (5 bases). The CDR3 has 14 amino acids. The V gene lost 7 bases and the J gene lost 4 bases, with 15 bases spanning the gap. Per germline, CDR1 KGHDR and CDR2 SFDVKD. This CDR3 is CATRGGAEGTEAFF. The CDR3 nucleotides read TGTGCCACCAGGGGAGGGGCGGAGGGCACTGAAGCTTTCTTT.

The gene calls are TRBV5-1 and TRBJ1-6; D remains unclear. This CDR3 has 17 residues. V dropped 0 bases and J dropped 5 bases, with 15 bases sitting between them. The germline V gene has CDR1 SGHRS and CDR2 YFSETQ. This CDR3 reads CASSLVAPTNDNSPLHF. The CDR3 bases are TGCGCCAGCAGCTTGGTAGCCCCTACAAACGATAATTCACCCCTCCACTTT.